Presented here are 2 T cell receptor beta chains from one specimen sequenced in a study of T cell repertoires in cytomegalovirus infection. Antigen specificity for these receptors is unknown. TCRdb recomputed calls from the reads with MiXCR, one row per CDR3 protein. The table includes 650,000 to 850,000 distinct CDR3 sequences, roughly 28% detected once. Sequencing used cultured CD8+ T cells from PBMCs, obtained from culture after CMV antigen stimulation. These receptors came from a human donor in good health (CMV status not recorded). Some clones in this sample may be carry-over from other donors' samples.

CDR3 region: CAGRGPYGYTF. The CDR3 DNA reads as TGTGCGGGGAGGGGCCCCTATGGCTACACCTTC. The chain links TRBV6-5 to TRBJ1-2, with D perhaps matching TRBD1 (5 bases). The germline V gene encodes CDR1 MNHEY and CDR2 SVGAGI. The CDR3 runs to 11 residues.

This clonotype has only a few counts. CDR3 sequence (DNA): TGTGCCAGCAGTATAACCCTAACAGGGGGCGATGGCTACACCTTC. It specifies CASSITLTGGDGYTF. This chain joins TRBV27 and TRBJ1-2; 9 bases fit TRBD1. Germline V gives CDR1 MNHEY, CDR2 SMNVEV (reference sequence). This CDR3 has 15 amino acids. The V and J ends lost 5 bases and 6 bases, in that order; junction bases with no gene match: 10.